A single sample is the source of the 22 T cell receptor beta chains below, sequenced in a study of T cell responses to AZD1222 COVID-19 vaccine. The table came from immunoSEQ multiplex PCR; TCRdb's copy has only in-frame clones and leaves some out. The sample carries fewer than 55,000 clones, less than 95% recorded once. The specimen comprised peripheral blood, sampled 28 days after the second AZD1222 dose. The receptors shown here come from an adult who received the AZD1222 COVID-19 vaccine.

The CDR3 nucleotides are TGTGCCAGCAGCTTAGACCAGCGGGGGTGGGTATTCTTC. Its translation is CASSLDQRGWVFF. V usage is TRBV11-2 and J usage is TRBJ2-1; TRBD2 matches 8 bases. Germline CDR1 and CDR2: SGHAT and FQNNGV. J was trimmed by 16 bases and V by 0 bases; bases with no gene match: 8. The CDR3 is 13 residues long.

Points on this clone: Additional DNA sequences in this sample encode the identical CDR3. This chain links TRBV5-6 with TRBJ1-1; D possibly corresponds to TRBD1 (6 bases). Germline V gene data show CDR1 as SGHDT and CDR2 as YYEEEE. The CDR3 spans 15 residues. Trimming pared 2 bases from V and 1 base from J, leaving 12 bases between. CDR3 region: CASSFLQGRNTEAFF. The CDR3 bases are TGTGCCAGCAGCTTCCTACAGGGACGGAACACTGAAGCTTTCTTT.

This chain uses TRBV5-5 with TRBJ2-1; D is uncertain. The CDR3 consists of 13 residues. V shed 2 bases and J shed 13 bases, with 16 bases lying between them. Germline V gene data show CDR1 as SGHKS and CDR2 as YYEKEE (reference sequence). CDR3 coding DNA: TGTGCCAGCAGCTTATCCCTTACAAGGACCCAGTTCTTC. As protein: CASSLSLTRTQFF. The full variable domain, its missing parts supplied by reference TRBV5-5 and TRBJ2-1, is DAGVTQSPTHLIKTRGQQVTLRCSPISGHKSVSWYQQVLGQGPQFIFQYYEKEERGRGNFPDRFSARQFPNYSSELNVNALLLGDSALYLCASSLSLTRTQFFGPGTRLTVL.

The V call is TRBV30, the J call TRBJ1-2; the match to TRBD1 covers 7 bases. The CDR3 is 15 residues long. CDR1 is GTSNPN, CDR2 SVGIG, per germline (reference sequence). J lost 8 bases, V lost 4 bases, and 16 bases had no gene match. The CDR3 DNA follows: TGTGCCTGGATAGCGGGGGGACAGCCCTACGGAGGCTACACCTTC. This translates into CAWIAGGQPYGGYTF. The full variable domain, rest sourced from reference TRBV30 and TRBJ1-2, is SQTIHQWPATLVQPVGSPLSLECTVEGTSNPNLYWYRQAAGRGLQLLFYSVGIGQISSEVPQNLSASRPQDRQFILSSKKLLLSDSGFYLCAWIAGGQPYGGYTFGSGTRLTVV.

V and J are TRBV20-1 and TRBJ2-7, with D maybe TRBD1 (6 bases). The CDR3 extends over 11 amino acids. Germline lookup yields CDR1 DFQATT and CDR2 SNEGSKA (reference sequence). Trimming removed 8 bases at V and 3 bases at J, with 11 bases between. In DNA form, the CDR3 reads TGCAGTTCGGGACACCTCTACGAGCAGTACTTC. This encodes CSSGHLYEQYF.

This chain connects TRBV18 to TRBJ1-4, with D unclear. The length of the CDR3 is 14 residues. The V gene's germline CDR1 is KGHSH and CDR2 LQKENI. The germline V and J ends were trimmed by 6 bases and 5 bases, with 13 bases remaining between them. CDR3 protein: CASSETGRNEKLFF. The CDR3 nucleotides are TGTGCCAGCTCTGAGACGGGCCGGAATGAAAAACTGTTTTTT.

The chain employs TRBV27 and TRBJ2-1; D is unresolved. The CDR3 has 13 residues. V lost 8 bases and J lost 3, with 11 bases in between. Germline V lookup: CDR1 MNHEY, CDR2 SMNVEV (reference sequence). The CDR3 sequence is CASGPLGYNEQFF. In nucleotides, the CDR3 is TGTGCCAGCGGCCCTCTTGGCTACAATGAGCAGTTCTTC.

The chain links TRBV11-2 to TRBJ2-7; 13 bases agree with TRBD2. The CDR3 sequence is 15 residues long. CDR1 and CDR2 from the germline V gene are SGHAT and FQNNGV. The trim removed 4 bases at V and 8 bases at J, leaving 8 bases unmatched. Here the CDR3 DNA reads TGTGCCAGCAGCTCCCGACTAGCGGGGGGCCCACAGCAGTACTTC. This encodes CASSSRLAGGPQQYF. Supplemented by reference TRBV11-2 and TRBJ2-7, the full variable domain reads EAGVAQSPRYKIIEKRQSVAFWCNPISGHATLYWYQQILGQGPKLLIQFQNNGVVDDSQLPKDRFSAERLKGVDSTLKIQPAKLEDSAVYLCASSSRLAGGPQQYFGPGTRLTVT.

This chain joins TRBV7-9 and TRBJ2-2, with D hard to call. The germline gives CDR1 SEHNR, CDR2 FQNEAQ (reference sequence). The CDR3 totals 15 residues. Trimming took off 8 bases at V and 0 bases at J, with 13 bases between the two ends. CDR3 coding DNA: TGTGCCAGCCCCCCGAGACGGGCGAACACCGGGGAGCTGTTTTTT. This sequence encodes CASPPRRANTGELFF.

The chain combines TRBV9 with TRBJ2-1; D is perhaps TRBD1 or TRBD2 (5 bases each). The germline V gene encodes CDR1 SGDLS and CDR2 YYNGEE. The CDR3 covers 15 residues. The V gene lost 3 bases and the J gene lost 6 bases, with 16 bases spanning the gap. This CDR3 reads CASSAQGPLANEQFF. In DNA form, the CDR3 reads TGTGCCAGCAGCGCCCAGGGACCCCTTGCCAATGAGCAGTTCTTC.

The chain has TRBV6-2 or TRBV6-3 and TRBJ2-1; 8 bases align to TRBD2. Looked up from germline, CDR1 is MNHEY and CDR2 is SVGEGT. With 4 bases clipped from V and 3 bases from J, the junction kept 8 bases outside the gene matches. CDR3 length: 16 residues. CDR3 loop: CASSFPGGVSYNEQFF. CDR3 nucleotides: TGTGCCAGCAGTTTCCCGGGGGGGGTAAGCTACAATGAGCAGTTCTTC.

The chain combines TRBV9 with TRBJ1-1; D gene uncertain. Trimming removed 0 bases from V and 4 bases from J, with 7 bases in between. CDR1 SGDLS and CDR2 YYNGEE come from the germline V gene. This CDR3 is 13 amino acids long. For the CDR3, the DNA is TGTGCCAGCAGCGTAGCCTTGATCACTGAAGCTTTCTTT. It encodes CASSVALITEAFF.

The V and J genes are TRBV6-4 and TRBJ2-1; no clear D. The V gene lost 0 bases and the J gene lost 5 bases, with 5 bases spanning the gap. This CDR3 comprises 13 residues. From germline, CDR1 is MRHNA and CDR2 SNTAGT. CDR3 in DNA: TGTGCCAGCAGTGACTCGATAAACAATGAGCAGTTCTTC. Protein: CASSDSINNEQFF.

The V call is TRBV6-6, the J call TRBJ1-3, with a tentative D call TRBD1 (5 bases). Deletions cut 11 bases from V and 2 bases from J, with 13 bases between. The germline gives CDR1 MNHNY, CDR2 SVGAGI (reference sequence). There are 13 residues in the CDR3. DNA of the CDR3: TGTGCCGCGGGCGGGGCAACTGGAAACACCATATATTTT. Its protein product is CAAGGATGNTIYF.

J is TRBJ1-6 and V is TRBV6-1; 8 nucleotides align to TRBD1. The CDR3 is made up of 15 amino acids. The germline V gene encodes CDR1 MNHNS and CDR2 SASEGT. The junction had 9 bases not matched to a gene; V was cut back by 5 bases and J by 9 bases. CDR3 protein: CASSTGQGVSSPLHF. In DNA, the CDR3 is TGTGCCAGCAGTACAGGACAGGGTGTTAGTTCACCCCTCCACTTT.

V is TRBV6-2 or TRBV6-3 and J is TRBJ1-1; D gene ambiguous. The CDR3 consists of 11 residues. Germline V lookup: CDR1 MNHEY, CDR2 SVGEGT. V was trimmed by 0 bases and J by 8 bases, leaving 4 bases between them. The CDR3 nucleotides are TGTGCCAGCAGTTACTCGAGGGAAGCTTTCTTT. It specifies CASSYSREAFF.

The chain couples TRBV7-2 to TRBJ2-7, with 7 positions matching TRBD2. CDR1 is SGHTA, CDR2 FQGNSA, per germline. This CDR3 has 16 amino acids. V shed 5 bases, J shed 4 bases, and the junction held 14 bases outside the gene matches. The CDR3, as DNA: TGTGCCAGCAGCCCGGAGAGCGGGGTACGATCTTACGAGCAGTACTTC. Residues: CASSPESGVRSYEQYF.

The J gene is TRBJ2-1, the V gene TRBV7-2; 14 nucleotides match TRBD2. CDR1 and CDR2 from the germline V gene are SGHTA and FQGNSA. CDR3 length: 15 amino acids. V lost 4 bases and J lost 10; bases outside the gene matches: 6. The CDR3 sequence is CASSSTSGGAGEQFF. CDR3 in DNA: TGTGCCAGCAGCTCGACTAGCGGGGGGGCCGGGGAGCAGTTCTTC.

The chain recombines TRBV7-2 with TRBJ2-2, with a tentative D call TRBD2 (5 bases). The CDR3 length is 15 residues. The germline V gene has CDR1 SGHTA and CDR2 FQGNSA. The germline V and J ends were trimmed by 4 bases and 5 bases, with 14 bases remaining between them. In DNA form, the CDR3 reads TGTGCCAGCAGCTCCGGGATTACGGAAACCGGGGAGCTGTTTTTT. Its translation is CASSSGITETGELFF.

This chain links TRBV5-4 with TRBJ1-2; D uncertain. The CDR3 runs 15 residues. V gave up 3 bases and J gave up 5 bases, with 17 bases separating them. Germline values: CDR1 SGHNT, CDR2 YYREEE (reference sequence). The CDR3 loop is CASSSSGTAVYGYTF. The CDR3 DNA reads as TGTGCCAGCAGCTCGTCGGGAACGGCCGTATATGGCTACACCTTC.

The chain has TRBV3-1 (or the pseudogene TRBV3-2) and TRBJ2-1; 7 nucleotides agree with TRBD2. Germline CDR1 is LGHDT and CDR2 is YNNKEL (reference sequence). This CDR3 has 16 amino acids. V shed 0 bases and J 7 bases; nucleotides not matched to a gene: 9. Written as DNA, the CDR3 is TGTGCCAGCAGCCAAGATGAGCTAGCGGTTCCTAATGAGCAGTTCTTC. It is translated as CASSQDELAVPNEQFF.

J is TRBJ1-1 and V is TRBV23-1; the D is unclear. TRBV23-1 belongs to the ORF category, with a function that is uncertain. The CDR3 has 15 amino acids. V lost 0 bases and J lost 6, with 14 bases in between. The CDR3 sequence: CASSQSAVWSPEAFF. In DNA form, the CDR3 reads TGCGCCAGCAGTCAATCGGCGGTCTGGAGCCCTGAAGCTTTCTTT.